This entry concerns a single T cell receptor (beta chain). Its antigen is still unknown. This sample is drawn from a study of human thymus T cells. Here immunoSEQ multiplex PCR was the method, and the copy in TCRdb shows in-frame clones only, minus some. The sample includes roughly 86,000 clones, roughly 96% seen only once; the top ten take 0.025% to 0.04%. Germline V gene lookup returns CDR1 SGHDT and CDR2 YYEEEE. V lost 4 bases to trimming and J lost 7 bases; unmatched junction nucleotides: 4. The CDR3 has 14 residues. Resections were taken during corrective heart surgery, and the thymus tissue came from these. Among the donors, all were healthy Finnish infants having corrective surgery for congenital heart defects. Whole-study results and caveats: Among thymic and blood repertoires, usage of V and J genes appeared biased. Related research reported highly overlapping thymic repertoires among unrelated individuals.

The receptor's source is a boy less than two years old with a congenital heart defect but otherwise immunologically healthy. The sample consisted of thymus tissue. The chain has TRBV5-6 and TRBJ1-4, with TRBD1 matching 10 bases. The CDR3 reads CASSRGQGSEKLFF. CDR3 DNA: TGTGCCAGCAGCCGGGGACAGGGGAGTGAAAAACTGTTTTTT.